The 17 T cell receptor beta chains listed next were all sequenced from one sample in a study of post-analysis software for immune sequencing data. Researchers reported that TCR beta cDNA libraries carried unique molecular identifiers. TCRdb redid the calling of the PCR reads with MiXCR, one entry per CDR3 protein. The sample yields 250,000 to 300,000 distinct CDR3 sequences, 36% seen once. Overall study results and limits: Compared with controls, patients had more of roughly five TRBV segments, including TRBV5-6, TRBV5-1 and TRBV20-1.

These receptors are not linked to any known antigen. The sample taken for sequencing was blood. These receptors all come from a girl aged 10-17 years with multiple sclerosis.

This CDR3 reads CASSFNTAPGGGSYNEQFF. CDR3 nucleotide sequence: TGCGCCAGCAGCTTTAACACAGCCCCAGGGGGCGGCTCCTACAATGAGCAGTTCTTC. The chain links TRBV5-1 to TRBJ2-1; 8 nucleotides line up with TRBD1. The CDR3 runs 19 residues. V was pared by 2 bases and J by 0 bases, with 13 bases of the junction left unmatched. Germline V gene sequence: CDR1 SGHRS, CDR2 YFSETQ.

This clonotype occurred a few times. This sequence joins TRBV7-8 and TRBJ1-4; TRBD1 matches 12 bases. Germline values: CDR1 SGHVS, CDR2 FQNEAQ. Unmatched junction bases numbered 16, after V lost 3 bases and J lost 8 bases. CDR3 length: 19 amino acids. CDR3 in amino acids: CASSFAGTGGTRVREKLFF. In nucleotides, the CDR3 is TGTGCCAGCAGCTTCGCCGGGACAGGGGGCACGCGGGTGCGGGAAAAACTGTTTTTT.

V is TRBV20-1 and J is TRBJ2-2; D is ambiguous. The ends were cut back, 7 bases at V and 11 bases at J, with 17 bases in the middle. The germline gives CDR1 DFQATT, CDR2 SNEGSKA (reference sequence). The CDR3 loop spans 12 amino acids. The CDR3 DNA reads TGCAGTGTTGCCTCTGGGTGGGGTGAGCTGTTTTTT. It yields the protein CSVASGWGELFF.

Notes on this clonotype: Mismatch with germline at one junction end may stem from a read error. The chain uses TRBV3-1 and TRBJ2-1; 11 bases agree with TRBD2. The V gene's germline CDR1 is LGHDT and CDR2 YNNKEL (reference sequence). The CDR3 runs to 16 residues. The CDR3 is CASSRTSGSSHNEQFF. CDR3 nucleotides: TGTGCCAGCAGCCGTACTAGCGGGAGCTCCCACAATGAGCAGTTCTTC.

This clonotype was detected only once. A clone one base away is much larger, so this may be a read error. This chain uses TRBV20-1 with TRBJ2-1, with 7 positions matching TRBD1. The CDR3 is made up of 13 amino acids. The germline gives CDR1 DFQATT, CDR2 SNEGSKA (reference sequence). CDR3 nucleotide sequence: TGCAGTCCGGGACAGTCAGGCGACAATGAGCGGTTCTTC. Translation gives CSPGQSGDNERFF.

The chain recombines TRBV18 with TRBJ1-3, with D unresolved. The CDR3 spans 14 residues. V shed 3 bases and J shed 5 bases, with 11 bases lying between them. From germline, CDR1 is KGHSH and CDR2 LQKENI. In DNA, the CDR3 is TGTGCCAGCTCACCGGCGGTATCTCGAAACACCATATATTTT. It is translated as CASSPAVSRNTIYF.

Of note for this clonotype: The junction departs from the called germline gene at one end, perhaps through a read error. The chain joins TRBV24-1 to TRBJ2-5; maybe TRBD1 (5 bases). Germline V gives CDR1 KGHDR, CDR2 SFDVKD. The CDR3 is 13 amino acids. The CDR3 DNA reads TGTGCCACAAGTGGGGCCCCAGGGGAGACCCAGTACTTC. The encoded protein is CATSGAPGETQYF.

This clonotype has ten or more counts. This chain joins TRBV6-6 and TRBJ2-7; D unclear. V was trimmed by 6 bases and J by 3 bases, leaving 15 bases between them. The CDR3 runs 14 residues. CDR1 is MNHNY and CDR2 is SVGAGI in the germline V gene (reference sequence). CDR3 coding DNA: TGTGCCAGCAGGGCCGAGCTCAAGGGCTACGAGCAGTACTTC. Amino acids: CASRAELKGYEQYF.

The genes are TRBV30 and TRBJ1-1; TRBD1 might be the D (6 bases). The CDR3 runs 14 residues. Deletions cut 7 bases from V and 4 bases from J, with 19 bases between. Germline loops: CDR1 GTSNPN, CDR2 SVGIG (reference sequence). CDR3 sequence (DNA): TGTGCCTCCTTAACAGGGTCTTGGGCCACTGAAGCTTTCTTT. Its translation is CASLTGSWATEAFF.

The table lists this clonotype with many counts. The chain has TRBV7-9 and TRBJ1-2, with a tentative D call TRBD1 (5 bases). Looked up from germline, CDR1 is SEHNR and CDR2 is FQNEAQ (reference sequence). The V gene lost 4 bases and the J gene lost 1 base, with 10 bases spanning the gap. The CDR3 spans 14 residues. The CDR3 spells CASSSSTDNYGYTF. DNA of the CDR3: TGTGCCAGCAGCTCATCGACAGATAACTATGGCTACACCTTC.

The CDR3 sequence is CASSVRGGSNNEQFF. As DNA, the CDR3 is TGTGCCAGCAGCGTACGCGGGGGGTCCAACAATGAGCAGTTCTTC. The chain combines TRBV9 with TRBJ2-1; 8 bases match TRBD2. This CDR3 contains 15 residues. Unmatched junction bases numbered 5, after V lost 1 base and J lost 5 bases. Germline-derived CDR1 and CDR2 are SGDLS and YYNGEE.

A few counts support this clonotype. The chain links TRBV28 to TRBJ2-1, with D perhaps matching TRBD1 (6 bases). Germline values: CDR1 MDHEN, CDR2 SYDVKM. The germline V and J ends were trimmed by 2 bases and 5 bases, with 13 bases remaining between them. The CDR3 consists of 15 residues. CDR3 sequence reads: CASSLIRYRDNEQFF. CDR3 in DNA: TGTGCCAGCAGTTTAATCAGGTACAGGGACAATGAGCAGTTCTTC.

At least ten counts were recorded for this clonotype. The chain links TRBV4-1 to TRBJ2-7; 7 nucleotides match TRBD2. The germline V gene has CDR1 MGHRA and CDR2 YSYEKL. This CDR3 spans 16 amino acids. V shed 4 bases and J 7 bases; nucleotides not matched to a gene: 16. This CDR3 is CASSRRLLGLGREQYF. In DNA form, the CDR3 reads TGCGCCAGCAGCCGGAGACTCCTGGGACTCGGGAGGGAGCAGTACTTC.

This clonotype was picked up a small number of times. This may be a read error: a much more frequent sequence differs by one nucleotide. The V call is TRBV27, the J call TRBJ2-1; either TRBD1 or TRBD2 may supply D (6 bases each). The CDR3 is 14 residues long. CDR1 and CDR2 from the germline V gene are MNHEY and SMNVEV (reference sequence). V was pared by 6 bases and J by 7 bases, with 16 bases between. The CDR3 region is CASRFGRGTNEQFF. The CDR3 region has the DNA TGTGCCAGCAGGTTCGGACGGGGGACAAATGAGCAGTTCTTC.

This clonotype was detected ten times or more. The chain carries TRBV5-1 and TRBJ2-3; TRBD1 matches 7 bases. Germline V gene sequence: CDR1 SGHRS, CDR2 YFSETQ. After removal of 4 bases from V and 5 bases from J, the junction contained 13 bases not matched to a gene. The CDR3 extends over 16 amino acids. This chain's CDR3 is CASSQKSRGHQDTQYF. CDR3 sequence (DNA): TGCGCCAGCAGCCAGAAGTCGAGGGGGCATCAAGATACGCAGTATTTT. The whole variable domain, filled in from reference TRBV5-1 and TRBJ2-3, reads KAGVTQTPRYLIKTRGQQVTLSCSPISGHRSVSWYQQTPGQGLQFLFEYFSETQRNKGNFPGRFSGRQFSNSRSEMNVSTLELGDSALYLCASSQKSRGHQDTQYFGPGTRLTVL.

The rearrangement uses TRBV20-1 and TRBJ2-3; 10 nucleotides agree with TRBD2. V was clipped by 3 bases and J by 6 bases; unmatched bases: 9. The CDR3 has 15 amino acids. Germline CDR1 reads DFQATT; CDR2 reads SNEGSKA (reference sequence). The CDR3 spells CSARASSGGRDTQYF. The CDR3, as DNA: TGCAGTGCTAGGGCCTCTAGCGGGGGACGGGATACGCAGTATTTT.

V and J are TRBV20-1 and TRBJ2-3; 10 bases align to TRBD2. The CDR3 spans 14 residues. The J segment lost 2 bases and the V segment lost 5 bases, leaving 4 bases of the junction unmatched. The germline CDR1 and CDR2 sequences are DFQATT and SNEGSKA (reference sequence). The CDR3 sequence is CSALSGGNTDTQYF. The DNA for the CDR3 is TGCAGTGCTCTTAGCGGGGGGAACACAGATACGCAGTATTTT.